Following are 23 T cell receptor beta chains from one sample sequenced in a study of blood T cell repertoires in COVID-19 (dated by TCRdb to the early 2020s). The library was generated by the immunoSEQ multiplex PCR assay. Drawn from immuneACCESS, this table holds only the in-frame rearrangements with V and J called that TCRdb kept. Clones are partly lost; checked studies trace under half to an unresolved V gene and leave the rest unexplained. For this sample there are approximately 110,000 clones; around 84% appear just once. Of the sample, 2% to 2.5% falls within the top ten clones. Source material: peripheral blood. The receptors originated from a human donor in a cohort sampled during active COVID-19.

The chain links TRBV7-2 to TRBJ1-1; 7 positions agree with TRBD1. Germline CDR1 is SGHTA and CDR2 is FQGNSA. The CDR3 sequence is 13 residues long. J was trimmed by 8 bases and V by 7 bases; bases with no gene match: 10. CDR3 bases: TGTGCCAGCACGTGGGACAGACGAGCGGAAGCTTTCTTT. Amino acids: CASTWDRRAEAFF.

The chain is built from TRBV3-1 (or the pseudogene TRBV3-2) and TRBJ1-2; D possibly corresponds to TRBD1 (6 bases). The CDR3 is 17 amino acids. V gave up 0 bases and J gave up 4 bases, with 18 bases separating them. Germline CDR1 is LGHDT and CDR2 is YNNKEL (reference sequence). CDR3: CASSQDPSTGLSYGYTF. Here the CDR3 DNA reads TGTGCCAGCAGCCAAGATCCATCGACAGGTTTAAGCTATGGCTACACCTTC.

The chain uses TRBV27 and TRBJ1-6, with 7 bases identical to TRBD1. CDR3 length equals 12 residues. Germline CDR1 reads MNHEY; CDR2 reads SMNVEV (reference sequence). The V gene end was trimmed by 5 bases and the J gene end by 11 bases; junction bases not matched to a gene: 3. The CDR3 DNA follows: TGTGCCAGCAGTGCCACAGGGGCACCCCTCCACTTT. Encoded protein: CASSATGAPLHF.

The V and J genes are TRBV4-2 and TRBJ2-3, with D hard to call. V shed 6 bases and J shed 10 bases, with 23 bases lying between them. Germline V gives CDR1 LGHNA, CDR2 YNFKEQ. The CDR3 has 15 residues. CDR3 sequence reads: CASSQSQVGPEAQYF. As DNA, the CDR3 is TGTGCCAGCAGTCAAAGTCAAGTCGGTCCCGAGGCGCAGTATTTT.

The chain employs TRBV15 and TRBJ2-3, with 8 bases that match TRBD2. Germline trimming cut 4 bases from V and 2 bases from J; bases unmatched to any gene: 2. The CDR3 consists of 14 residues. Germline V CDR1 and CDR2: LNHNV, YYDKDF (reference sequence). The CDR3 loop reads CATSKLAATDTQYF. The CDR3 DNA reads as TGTGCCACCAGCAAACTAGCGGCCACAGATACGCAGTATTTT. Full variable domain (missing parts from reference TRBV15 and TRBJ2-3): DAMVIQNPRYQVTQFGKPVTLSCSQTLNHNVMYWYQQKSSQAPKLLFHYYDKDFNNEADTPDNFQSRRPNTSFCFLDIRSPGLGDTAMYLCATSKLAATDTQYFGPGTRLTVL.

The chain combines TRBV18 with TRBJ1-6, with D perhaps TRBD1 (6 bases). Germline V gene lookup returns CDR1 KGHSH and CDR2 LQKENI. This CDR3 has 13 residues. The ends were cut back, 9 bases at V and 4 bases at J, with 10 bases in the middle. DNA for the CDR3: TGTGCCAGTTCCGGACAGTATAATTCACCCCTCCACTTT. It codes for CASSGQYNSPLHF. Full variable domain (remainder filled in from reference TRBV18 and TRBJ1-6): NAGVMQNPRHLVRRRGQEARLRCSPMKGHSHVYWYRQLPEEGLKFMVYLQKENIIDESGMPKERFSAEFPKEGPSILRIQQVVRGDSAAYFCASSGQYNSPLHFGNGTRLTVT.

The rearrangement joins TRBV5-1 to TRBJ2-1; 7 bases map to TRBD1. V shed 1 base and J 6 bases; nucleotides not matched to a gene: 7. This CDR3 region has 15 residues. Germline CDR1 reads SGHRS; CDR2 reads YFSETQ. The CDR3 protein is CASSLFTGTANEQFF. The CDR3 region has the DNA TGCGCCAGCAGCTTGTTTACCGGGACAGCCAATGAGCAGTTCTTC.

The gene calls are TRBV4-1 and TRBJ2-1, with 12 bases identical to TRBD2. The germline V gene has CDR1 MGHRA and CDR2 YSYEKL. The length of the CDR3 is 16 residues. Trimming at V came to 0 bases and at J to 9 bases, leaving 6 bases not matched to a gene. The CDR3 is CASSQEGTSGYLEQFF. The DNA for the CDR3 is TGCGCCAGCAGCCAAGAAGGGACTAGCGGGTACCTTGAGCAGTTCTTC.

This rearrangement joins TRBV9 to TRBJ1-1; D call uncertain. The CDR3 contains 13 residues. The germline V and J ends were trimmed by 2 bases and 2 bases, with 7 bases remaining between them. In germline, CDR1 is SGDLS, CDR2 YYNGEE. For the CDR3, the DNA is TGTGCCAGCAGCGTGAGGGCTAACACTGAAGCTTTCTTT. It codes for CASSVRANTEAFF. Full variable domain (remainder filled in from reference TRBV9 and TRBJ1-1): DSGVTQTPKHLITATGQRVTLRCSPRSGDLSVYWYQQSLDQGLQFLIQYYNGEERAKGNILERFSAQQFPDLHSELNLSSLELGDSALYFCASSVRANTEAFFGQGTRLTVV.

The rearrangement uses TRBV5-1 and TRBJ1-5; the D is unclear. Trimming took 0 bases from V and 4 from J, leaving 5 bases between them. CDR3 length equals 13 residues. Germline V gene lookup returns CDR1 SGHRS and CDR2 YFSETQ. The CDR3 DNA sequence: TGCGCCAGCAGCTTGGCCTATAATCAGCCCCAGCATTTT. Translation: CASSLAYNQPQHF.

The rearrangement uses TRBV7-2 and TRBJ2-7; 8 nucleotides match TRBD2. Looked up from germline, CDR1 is SGHTA and CDR2 is FQGNSA. V gave up 0 bases and J gave up 0 bases; unmatched junction bases: 1. The CDR3 has 15 residues. DNA of the CDR3: TGTGCCAGCAGCTTAGCAGCGGGGGCCTCCTACGAGCAGTACTTC. This sequence encodes CASSLAAGASYEQYF. Based on the CDR3 plus reference TRBV7-2 and TRBJ2-7, the full variable domain is GAGVSQSPSNKVTEKGKDVELRCDPISGHTALYWYRQSLGQGLEFLIYFQGNSAPDKSGLPSDRFSAERTGGSVSTLTIQRTQQEDSAVYLCASSLAAGASYEQYFGPGTRLTVT.

The rearrangement joins TRBV7-2 to TRBJ2-7; TRBD2 is a possible D gene (5 bases). V was cut by 0 bases and J by 3 bases, with 9 bases left in between. The CDR3 loop spans 14 amino acids. Germline-derived CDR1 and CDR2 are SGHTA and FQGNSA. CDR3 protein: CASSLAGRDYEQYF. As DNA, the CDR3 is TGTGCCAGCAGCTTAGCGGGTCGGGACTACGAGCAGTACTTC. Together with reference TRBV7-2 and TRBJ2-7, the CDR3 gives the full variable domain: GAGVSQSPSNKVTEKGKDVELRCDPISGHTALYWYRQSLGQGLEFLIYFQGNSAPDKSGLPSDRFSAERTGGSVSTLTIQRTQQEDSAVYLCASSLAGRDYEQYFGPGTRLTVT.

The gene calls are TRBV3-1 (or the pseudogene TRBV3-2) and TRBJ2-5; D not certain. Germline loops: CDR1 LGHDT, CDR2 YNNKEL (reference sequence). The CDR3 spans 14 residues. V lost 0 bases, J lost 7 bases, and 12 bases lay in between. The CDR3: CASSQDTPSGTQYF. For the CDR3, the DNA is TGTGCCAGCAGCCAAGATACGCCCTCCGGGACCCAGTACTTC.

The chain links TRBV25-1 to TRBJ2-3, with D maybe TRBD2 (6 bases). This CDR3 is 17 amino acids long. Germline CDR1 reads MGHDK; CDR2 reads SYGVNS. V was clipped by 1 base and J by 0 bases, with 14 bases between them. The CDR3: CASSELIGGLSTDTQYF. CDR3 in DNA: TGTGCCAGCAGTGAATTAATAGGAGGGCTAAGCACAGATACGCAGTATTTT.

This clone was found a few times. The chain couples TRBV27 to TRBJ2-3; D might be TRBD1 (6 bases). The CDR3 covers 13 residues. Looked up from germline, CDR1 is MNHEY and CDR2 is SMNVEV (reference sequence). The V gene lost 5 bases and the J gene lost 6 bases, with 12 bases spanning the gap. The CDR3: CASSHNQGDTQYF. The CDR3 coding sequence is TGTGCCAGCAGTCACAACCAGGGGGATACGCAGTATTTT.

This chain links TRBV29-1 with TRBJ2-1; 11 nucleotides match TRBD2. This CDR3 is built from 14 residues. V was clipped by 6 bases and J by 5 bases; unmatched bases: 6. CDR1 and CDR2 from the germline V gene are SQVTM and ANQGSEA. DNA of the CDR3: TGCAGCGTCGCCACTAGCGGGGGTGACAATGAGCAGTTCTTC. As protein: CSVATSGGDNEQFF.

V gene TRBV5-1 combines with J gene TRBJ2-3; TRBD2 matches 10 bases. From germline, CDR1 is SGHRS and CDR2 YFSETQ. V was pared by 0 bases and J by 1 base, with 8 bases of the junction left unmatched. The CDR3 has 18 residues. As DNA, the CDR3 is TGCGCCAGCAGCTTGGGGACTAGCGGAGGCGGGGGCACAGATACGCAGTATTTT. This translates into CASSLGTSGGGGTDTQYF.

The rearrangement uses TRBV27 and TRBJ1-6; TRBD1 matches at 8 bases. The germline V gene encodes CDR1 MNHEY and CDR2 SMNVEV (reference sequence). With V trimmed by 3 bases and J by 4 bases, 2 bases remained unmatched. This CDR3 region has 15 residues. This CDR3 is CASSFRQGYNSPLHF. The CDR3 region has the DNA TGTGCCAGCAGTTTCCGACAGGGGTATAATTCACCCCTCCACTTT.

The V and J genes are TRBV7-6 and TRBJ2-2, with D maybe TRBD1 (7 bases). The germline V and J ends were trimmed by 4 bases and 5 bases, with 14 bases remaining between them. Germline V gene lookup returns CDR1 SGHVS and CDR2 FNYEAQ. There are 15 residues in the CDR3. CDR3 region: CASSSQTGRTGELFF. The CDR3 nucleotides read TGTGCCAGCAGCTCGCAGACAGGGAGGACCGGGGAGCTGTTTTTT.

Only a few counts were recorded for this clone. V usage is TRBV6-5 and J usage is TRBJ2-3, with D tentatively TRBD1 (5 bases). The CDR3 length is 12 residues. Trimming took 7 bases from V and 2 from J, leaving 7 bases between them. Germline assignment: CDR1 MNHEY and CDR2 SVGAGI. The chain's CDR3 is CASKGVTDTQYF. The CDR3 bases are TGTGCCAGCAAAGGGGTCACAGATACGCAGTATTTT.

The sample holds many counts of this clone. The CDR3 DNA is TGCGCCAGCAGTCCGGAGGGTTTTCAGCCCCAGCATTTT. The encoded protein is CASSPEGFQPQHF. The genes are TRBV10-2 and TRBJ1-5; D is undetermined. This CDR3 spans 13 amino acids. CDR1 is WSHSY and CDR2 is SAAADI in the germline V gene. V was trimmed by 5 bases and J by 6 bases, leaving 11 bases between them.

J is TRBJ2-3 and V is TRBV7-6, with 9 bases aligning to TRBD2. V lost 5 bases, J lost 2 bases, and 8 bases stayed unmatched. Germline values: CDR1 SGHVS, CDR2 FNYEAQ. The CDR3 contains 16 residues. The DNA for the CDR3 is TGTGCCAGCAGCCGCCTTAGCGGGGGATTCACAGATACGCAGTATTTT. It specifies CASSRLSGGFTDTQYF.

CDR3 residues: CAAGVASYNEQFF. CDR3 DNA sequence: TGTGCCGCGGGAGTGGCTTCCTACAATGAGCAGTTCTTC. V gene TRBV19 combines with J gene TRBJ2-1, with 7 nucleotides matching TRBD2. CDR1 is LNHDA, CDR2 SQIVND, per germline (reference sequence). The CDR3 length is 13 residues. The ends lost 11 bases at V and 1 base at J; junction bases unmatched: 5.